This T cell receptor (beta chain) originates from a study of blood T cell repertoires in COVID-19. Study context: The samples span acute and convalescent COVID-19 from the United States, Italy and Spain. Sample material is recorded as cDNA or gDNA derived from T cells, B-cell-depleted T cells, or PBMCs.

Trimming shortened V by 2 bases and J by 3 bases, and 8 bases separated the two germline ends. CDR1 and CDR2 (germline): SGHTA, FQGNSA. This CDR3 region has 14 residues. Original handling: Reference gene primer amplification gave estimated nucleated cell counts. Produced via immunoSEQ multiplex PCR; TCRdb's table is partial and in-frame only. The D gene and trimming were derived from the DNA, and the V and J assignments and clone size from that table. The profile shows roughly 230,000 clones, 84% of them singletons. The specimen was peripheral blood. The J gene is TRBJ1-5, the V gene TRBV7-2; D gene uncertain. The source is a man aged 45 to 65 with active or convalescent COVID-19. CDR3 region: CASSLMVVNQPQHF. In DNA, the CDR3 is TGTGCCAGCAGCTTAATGGTAGTCAATCAGCCCCAGCATTTT.